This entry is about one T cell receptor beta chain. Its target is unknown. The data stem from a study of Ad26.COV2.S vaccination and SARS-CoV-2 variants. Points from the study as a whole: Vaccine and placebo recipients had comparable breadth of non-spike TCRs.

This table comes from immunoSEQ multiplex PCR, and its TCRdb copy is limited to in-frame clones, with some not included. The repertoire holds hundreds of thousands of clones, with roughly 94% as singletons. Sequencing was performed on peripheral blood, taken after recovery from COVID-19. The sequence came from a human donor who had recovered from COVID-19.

CDR3 nucleotide sequence: TGTGCCAGCAGCTTAGGCGCCGGGGGAGCCAAAAACATTCAGTACTTC. Translation: CASSLGAGGAKNIQYF. The V call is TRBV7-9, the J call TRBJ2-4; D may be TRBD2 (6 bases). The CDR3 spans 16 residues. The germline CDR1 and CDR2 sequences are SEHNR and FQNEAQ (reference sequence). Between the trimmed V and J ends, which lost 1 base and 0 bases, there was a span of 10 bases. The full variable domain, in which reference TRBV7-9 and TRBJ2-4 provide the parts outside the CDR3, is DTGVSQNPRHKITKRGQNVTFRCDPISEHNRLYWYRQTLGQGPEFLTYFQNEAQLEKSRLLSDRFSAERPKGSFSTLEIQRTEQGDSAMYLCASSLGAGGAKNIQYFGAGTRLSVL.